The 8 T cell receptor beta chains presented below share a single source sample, sequenced in a study of shared clonotypes between healthy human individuals. Assay used: immunoSEQ multiplex PCR; TCRdb lists only in-frame clones, some missing. This repertoire shows around 200,000 clones, 66% found once; its top ten account for about 9.4%. Sample: memory CD4+ T cells sorted from blood. Subset in this sample: CD45RA-negative fraction. The receptors were gathered from a young man in good health.

This clone has only a few counts. The genes are TRBV6-5 and TRBJ2-1; 10 positions match TRBD1. The junction had 5 bases not matched to a gene; V was cut back by 4 bases and J by 8 bases. The CDR3 is made up of 14 amino acids. The germline V gene has CDR1 MNHEY and CDR2 SVGAGI. The CDR3 reads CASSWRQGAYEQFF. In DNA, the CDR3 is TGTGCCAGCAGTTGGCGACAGGGGGCGTATGAGCAGTTCTTC.

At least ten counts were recorded for this clone. Additional DNA sequences in this sample encode the identical CDR3. The chain joins TRBV7-9 to TRBJ2-5, with D possibly being TRBD1 or TRBD2 (5 bases each). The CDR3 spans 14 residues. V lost 1 base to trimming and J lost 5 bases, with 11 bases between them. CDR1 is SEHNR, CDR2 FQNEAQ, per germline (reference sequence). CDR3 in amino acids: CASSLGLAGETQYF. Written as DNA, the CDR3 is TGTGCCAGCAGCTTAGGGCTAGCAGGGGAGACCCAGTACTTC.

This clone was counted between two and nine times. The chain carries TRBV6-6 and TRBJ1-2; weak D call: TRBD1 (6 bases). V was pared by 10 bases and J by 3 bases, with 12 bases between. The germline CDR1 and CDR2 sequences are MNHNY and SVGAGI (reference sequence). The length of the CDR3 is 12 residues. The CDR3 DNA reads TGTGCCACTGAACAGGGAGACTATGGCTACACCTTC. Its translation is CATEQGDYGYTF.

Only a few counts were recorded for this clone. The gene calls are TRBV18 and TRBJ2-7, with D perhaps given as TRBD1 or TRBD2 (5 bases each). V dropped 1 base and J dropped 5 bases, with 6 bases sitting between them. Germline loops: CDR1 KGHSH, CDR2 LQKENI. This CDR3 comprises 12 residues. For the CDR3, the DNA is TGTGCCAGCTCACCACGGGGGAACGAGCAGTACTTC. Residues: CASSPRGNEQYF.

The V call is TRBV19, the J call TRBJ2-7; 10 bases map to TRBD1. Trimming took 5 bases from V and 2 from J; bases not matched to a gene: 27. Looked up from germline, CDR1 is LNHDA and CDR2 is SQIVND (reference sequence). The CDR3 extends over 22 amino acids. CDR3 sequence (DNA): TGTGCCAGTAGTCTACGCTTCGACCGGGACAGGGGTACCCTAGGTGGGGCCTACGAGCAGTACTTC. It translates to CASSLRFDRDRGTLGGAYEQYF.

This clone came up once. This chain uses TRBV5-1 with TRBJ2-7; TRBD2 is a possible D gene (6 bases). Germline loops: CDR1 SGHRS, CDR2 YFSETQ. Trimming removed 2 bases from V and 6 bases from J, with 15 bases in between. The CDR3 is 14 residues long. The CDR3 reads CASSFLEGFVEQYF. The CDR3, as DNA: TGCGCCAGCAGCTTCCTGGAGGGGTTCGTCGAGCAGTACTTC.

The chain is built from TRBV19 and TRBJ2-7; the D gene could be TRBD1 or TRBD2 (5 bases each). The CDR3 has 18 amino acids. V was trimmed by 4 bases and J by 3 bases, leaving 25 bases between them. CDR1 LNHDA and CDR2 SQIVND come from the germline V gene (reference sequence). The CDR3 DNA is TGTGCCAGTAGTAGGGTAACTTTTTTCCGGGACCGAAACTACGAGCAGTACTTC. Residues: CASSRVTFFRDRNYEQYF. The entire variable domain, with the rest obtained from reference TRBV19 and TRBJ2-7, is as follows: DGGITQSPKYLFRKEGQNVTLSCEQNLNHDAMYWYRQDPGQGLRLIYYSQIVNDFQKGDIAEGYSVSREKKESFPLTVTSAQKNPTAFYLCASSRVTFFRDRNYEQYFGPGTRLTVT.

The V call is TRBV28, the J call TRBJ2-7; TRBD1 agrees at 9 bases. The CDR3 length is 15 residues. Germline-derived CDR1 and CDR2 are MDHEN and SYDVKM. With 6 bases clipped from V and 2 bases from J, the junction kept 8 bases outside the gene matches. This CDR3 reads CASRGQGGMAYEQYF. The CDR3 DNA reads TGTGCCAGCAGGGGACAGGGTGGAATGGCCTACGAGCAGTACTTC.